This TCR beta chain was identified during a study of blood T cell repertoires in COVID-19. About the study: Samples taken during acute and convalescent COVID-19 were collected in the United States, Italy and Spain. T cells, B-cell-depleted T cells, or PBMCs supplied cDNA or gDNA.

The V gene's germline CDR1 is SNHLY and CDR2 FYNNEI. The ends were cut back, 5 bases at V and 5 bases at J, with 13 bases in the middle. The CDR3 extends over 13 amino acids. Per the study methods: Amplification from reference gene primers served as the basis for estimated nucleated cell counts. The table came from immunoSEQ multiplex PCR; TCRdb's copy has only in-frame clones and leaves some out. V, J and clone size are taken as reported in that table, and D and trimming were inferred from the DNA itself. The table includes 120,000 to 150,000 clones, approximately 80% detected once. This TCR came from a woman at least 80 years old in a cohort sampled during active or convalescent COVID-19. The material sequenced was peripheral blood. V usage is TRBV2 and J usage is TRBJ2-7, with a tentative D call TRBD1 (5 bases). The CDR3 DNA follows: TGTGCCAGCAGTCCTCAGGGAATTGACGAGCAGTACGTC. This sequence encodes CASSPQGIDEQYV.